A single sample gave rise to the 23 T cell receptor beta chains below, sequenced in a study of blood T cells in healthy people across ages. The authors ran a second PCR of about 6 to 11 cycles using a sample-barcoded 5' primer and a J-beta primer mix. TCRdb passed the 5' RACE reads through MiXCR, listing each CDR3 protein once. The sample holds approximately 900,000 distinct CDR3 sequences, almost 30% seen once. The sample was also linked to a second study, of T cells of mothers and their children.

The material sequenced was blood. These receptors originate from a woman aged 40-49 years in good health.

This clonotype appeared many times. The chain recombines TRBV11-2 with TRBJ2-1, with D possibly being TRBD1 or TRBD2 (5 bases each). The CDR3 extends over 14 amino acids. From germline, CDR1 is SGHAT and CDR2 FQNNGV. Trimming stripped 5 bases from V and 5 bases from J, with 13 bases between. In DNA, the CDR3 is TGTGCCAGCAGCCCTCTAACGGGACACAATGAGCAGTTCTTC. Amino acid sequence: CASSPLTGHNEQFF.

At least ten counts were recorded for this clonotype. The rearrangement links TRBV3-1 to TRBJ2-1; 11 nucleotides agree with TRBD2. The junction had 2 bases not matched to a gene; V was cut back by 6 bases and J by 7 bases. This CDR3 comprises 13 residues. Germline assignment: CDR1 LGHDT and CDR2 YNNKEL (reference sequence). The CDR3 loop is CASRLAGENEQFF. CDR3 DNA: TGTGCCAGCAGACTAGCGGGGGAGAATGAGCAGTTCTTC.

The V gene is TRBV4-1, the J gene TRBJ1-1; possible D gene TRBD1, 6 bases. This CDR3 is built from 13 residues. The V and J ends lost 10 bases and 1 base respectively, with 13 bases between them. CDR1 is MGHRA and CDR2 is YSYEKL in the germline V gene. This chain's CDR3 is CANARGENTEAFF. The CDR3 bases are TGCGCCAACGCGAGGGGGGAGAACACTGAAGCTTTCTTT.

This clonotype was recorded a few times. The chain joins TRBV28 to TRBJ2-3; D is perhaps TRBD1 (6 bases). This CDR3 has 16 amino acids. The V and J ends lost 5 bases and 0 bases respectively, with 15 bases between them. Germline-derived CDR1 and CDR2 are MDHEN and SYDVKM. The CDR3 DNA is TGTGCCAGCAGTCCGTACACAGGGCATAGCACAGATACGCAGTATTTT. Amino acids: CASSPYTGHSTDTQYF.

CDR3 coding DNA: TGTGCCAGCAGCCGGGAAGAGCTTAACTATGGCTACACCTTC. Translation gives CASSREELNYGYTF. V usage is TRBV5-5 and J usage is TRBJ1-2; no clear D gene. The length of the CDR3 is 14 residues. Trimming took 4 bases from V and 1 from J, leaving 11 bases between them. Germline assignment: CDR1 SGHKS and CDR2 YYEKEE (reference sequence).

To note about this clonotype: This may be a read error: a much more frequent sequence differs by one nucleotide. The chain recombines TRBV10-3 with TRBJ2-4; D gene ambiguous. The CDR3 is 13 amino acids. Germline CDR1 ENHRY, CDR2 SYGVKD. CDR3 coding DNA: TGTGCCGTCAGTGAGTCGGCCAAAAACATTCAGTACTTC. Translation gives CAVSESAKNIQYF.

This clonotype was recorded at least ten times. This chain connects TRBV3-1 to TRBJ1-4, with a weak D call TRBD1 (5 bases). The CDR3 extends over 14 amino acids. Germline CDR1 and CDR2: LGHDT and YNNKEL (reference sequence). Trimming removed 3 bases at V and 2 bases at J, with 7 bases between. The CDR3 DNA follows: TGTGCCAGCAGCCAGGGACTGACTAATGAAAAACTGTTTTTT. It translates to CASSQGLTNEKLFF.

This clonotype was detected a few times. This chain joins TRBV4-2 and TRBJ2-1; D unresolved. V gave up 4 bases and J gave up 10 bases, with 8 bases separating them. Germline-derived CDR1 and CDR2 are LGHNA and YNFKEQ. The CDR3 totals 11 residues. DNA of the CDR3: TGTGCCAGCAGCCTCTCTAGAGAGCAGTTCTTC. Residues: CASSLSREQFF.

This clonotype was seen ten or more times. V is TRBV7-6 and J is TRBJ1-1, with TRBD1 matching 7 bases. The trim removed 6 bases at V and 1 base at J, leaving 5 bases unmatched. CDR1 is SGHVS, CDR2 FNYEAQ, per germline. This CDR3 region has 14 residues. In DNA, the CDR3 is TGTGCCAGCAGTTGGGGACAGCCGAACACTGAAGCTTTCTTT. Translated: CASSWGQPNTEAFF.

On this clonotype itself: A read error may produce the germline difference seen at one junction end. The genes are TRBV12-3 or TRBV12-4 and TRBJ1-1; D unresolved. The CDR3 contains 13 residues. This CDR3 is CASSQSFGTGAFF. The CDR3 DNA sequence: TGTGCCAGCAGTCAGTCGTTCGGAACTGGAGCTTTCTTT.

J is TRBJ2-1 and V is TRBV5-1; a possible D gene is TRBD2 (6 bases). The CDR3 is 17 amino acids. The germline gives CDR1 SGHRS, CDR2 YFSETQ. The V end was cut by 4 bases, the J end by 0 bases, with 17 bases between. CDR3 in amino acids: CASSRLGGTSSYNEQFF. CDR3 in DNA: TGCGCCAGCAGCCGCCTCGGGGGTACGAGCTCCTACAATGAGCAGTTCTTC.

This clonotype has only a few counts. J is TRBJ2-1 and V is TRBV27; D is uncertain. The CDR3 sequence is 18 residues long. Trimming left V 1 base short and J 4 bases short, with 20 bases between. The germline CDR1 and CDR2 sequences are MNHEY and SMNVEV (reference sequence). CDR3: CASSLLAFPTELYNEQFF. Written as DNA, the CDR3 is TGTGCCAGCAGTTTATTAGCCTTTCCTACAGAGCTATACAATGAGCAGTTCTTC.

The V gene is TRBV4-2, the J gene TRBJ1-2; D perhaps matches TRBD1 (6 bases). This CDR3 is 15 amino acids long. The V gene's germline CDR1 is LGHNA and CDR2 YNFKEQ. V was pared by 3 bases and J by 6 bases, with 17 bases between. This CDR3 is CASSHSGGPSDGYTF. DNA for the CDR3: TGTGCCAGCAGCCATAGCGGGGGGCCGAGTGATGGCTACACCTTC.

The rearrangement links TRBV24-1 to TRBJ1-1; 8 positions agree with TRBD1. With 10 bases clipped from V and 8 bases from J, the junction kept 5 bases outside the gene matches. The CDR3 contains 11 residues. Germline assignment: CDR1 KGHDR and CDR2 SFDVKD. This chain's CDR3 is CATQGAREAFF. The CDR3 DNA reads TGTGCCACTCAGGGGGCGAGAGAAGCTTTCTTT.

The chain employs TRBV7-2 and TRBJ1-4, with D unclear. Germline V lookup: CDR1 SGHTA, CDR2 FQGNSA. The V and J ends lost 5 bases and 6 bases respectively, with 16 bases between them. The CDR3 has 15 amino acids. The CDR3 is CASSPTPTGDEKLFF. CDR3 coding DNA: TGTGCCAGCAGCCCCACTCCTACGGGCGATGAAAAACTGTTTTTT.

Ten or more counts support this clonotype. This chain joins TRBV5-1 and TRBJ2-1, with D possibly TRBD2 on 6 matching bases. The CDR3 loop spans 13 amino acids. Germline V gene sequence: CDR1 SGHRS, CDR2 YFSETQ. V was cut by 4 bases and J by 7 bases, with 12 bases left in between. CDR3 protein: CASSDQRGNEQFF. The CDR3 coding sequence is TGCGCCAGCAGCGACCAACGGGGGAATGAGCAGTTCTTC.

This clonotype was detected ten times or more. V gene TRBV19 combines with J gene TRBJ2-7, with 8 bases fitting TRBD2. Trimming removed 9 bases from V and 1 base from J; junction bases left unmatched: 5. Germline assignment: CDR1 LNHDA and CDR2 SQIVND (reference sequence). The length of the CDR3 is 13 residues. CDR3 in DNA: TGTGCCAGCGCCGGGGGGGCATCCTACGAGCAGTACTTC. It is translated as CASAGGASYEQYF.

This chain connects TRBV12-5 to TRBJ1-4; TRBD1 aligns across 10 bases. The germline gives CDR1 LGHNT, CDR2 FRNRAP. The CDR3 has 16 amino acids. V lost 0 bases to trimming and J lost 9 bases; unmatched junction nucleotides: 7. DNA for the CDR3: TGTGCTAGTGGTTTGGTAGGGACAGGGGCAAGGCAAAAACTGTTTTTT. It encodes CASGLVGTGARQKLFF.

In DNA, the CDR3 is TGTGCCAGCAGCTTAGCGTCGACCCCCTACTACGAGCAGTACTTC. It yields the protein CASSLASTPYYEQYF. This chain joins TRBV11-2 and TRBJ2-7; unclear D gene. The CDR3 is 15 amino acids. Germline CDR1 SGHAT, CDR2 FQNNGV. Deletions cut 1 base from V and 3 bases from J, with 13 bases between. The whole variable domain, filled in from reference TRBV11-2 and TRBJ2-7, reads EAGVAQSPRYKIIEKRQSVAFWCNPISGHATLYWYQQILGQGPKLLIQFQNNGVVDDSQLPKDRFSAERLKGVDSTLKIQPAKLEDSAVYLCASSLASTPYYEQYFGPGTRLTVT.

The V gene is TRBV6-5, the J gene TRBJ1-1, with D unresolved. V shed 0 bases and J shed 4 bases, with 9 bases lying between them. CDR3 length: 14 residues. Germline V CDR1 and CDR2: MNHEY, SVGAGI. The CDR3 is CASSYSNRFTEAFF. In nucleotides, the CDR3 is TGTGCCAGCAGTTACTCAAACCGGTTCACTGAAGCTTTCTTT.

Of note for this clonotype: This clone may be a read error of a much larger clone one base away. The chain carries TRBV27 and TRBJ1-5; no clear D. Germline CDR1 reads MNHEY; CDR2 reads SMNVEV (reference sequence). V was shortened by 4 bases and J by 3 bases, with 13 bases between the two germline ends. There are 15 residues in the CDR3. In DNA form, the CDR3 reads TGTGCCAGCAGTTCCTCCCGACTGATCAATCAGCCCCAGCATTTT. It yields the protein CASSSSRLINQPQHF.

The table lists this clonotype with many counts. The chain employs TRBV20-1 and TRBJ2-7; D gene unclear. Germline V lookup: CDR1 DFQATT, CDR2 SNEGSKA (reference sequence). V shed 3 bases and J shed 0 bases, with 12 bases lying between them. This CDR3 has 14 amino acids. CDR3 nucleotides: TGCAGTGCTAGTAACACCCTATTCTCCTACGAGCAGTACTTC. Residues: CSASNTLFSYEQYF.

This clonotype was counted between two and nine times. CDR3 sequence (DNA): TGTGCCAGCAGTTTGGGATTTGGGAACACTGAAGCTTTCTTT. As protein: CASSLGFGNTEAFF. The chain joins TRBV28 to TRBJ1-1; D unresolved. This CDR3 is built from 14 residues. From germline, CDR1 is MDHEN and CDR2 SYDVKM. Trimming took 3 bases from V and 1 from J, leaving 9 bases between them.